The clone carrying this T cell receptor (beta chain) turned up a few times. This entry comes from a study of blood T cell repertoires in COVID-19. At the level of the study: Samples representing acute and convalescent COVID-19 were sourced from the United States, Italy and Spain. Nucleic acid was either cDNA or gDNA, and it came from T cells, B-cell-depleted T cells, or PBMCs.

Germline V gene lookup returns CDR1 SEHNR and CDR2 FQNEAQ (reference sequence). The CDR3 totals 13 residues. Trimming left V 7 bases short and J 6 bases short, with 16 bases between. Authors' analysis steps: How many nucleated cells were present was estimated from reference gene primer amplification. Method: immunoSEQ multiplex PCR; TCRdb's copy keeps in-frame clones and lacks some. D and trimming come from the DNA, and the V and J calls and clone size come from that table. This table has approximately 97,000 clones, around 87% appearing once. The sample consisted of peripheral blood. This chain joins TRBV7-9 and TRBJ2-7; D possibly corresponds to TRBD2 (6 bases). This TCR came from a human donor in a cohort sampled during active COVID-19. The CDR3 spells CASTPRGGTEQYF. The DNA for the CDR3 is TGTGCCAGCACTCCGCGGGGAGGAACCGAGCAGTACTTC.